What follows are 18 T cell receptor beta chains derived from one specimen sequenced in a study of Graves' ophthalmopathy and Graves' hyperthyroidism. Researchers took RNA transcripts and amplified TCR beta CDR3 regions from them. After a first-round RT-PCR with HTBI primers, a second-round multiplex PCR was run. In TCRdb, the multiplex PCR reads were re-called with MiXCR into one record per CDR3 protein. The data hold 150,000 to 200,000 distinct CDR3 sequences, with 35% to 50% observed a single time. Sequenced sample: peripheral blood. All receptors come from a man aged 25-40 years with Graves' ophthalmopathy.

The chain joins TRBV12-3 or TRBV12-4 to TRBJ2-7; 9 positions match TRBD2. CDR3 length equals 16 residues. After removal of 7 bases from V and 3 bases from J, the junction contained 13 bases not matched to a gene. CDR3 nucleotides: TGTGCCAGCACTCCCCGGGTAGCGGGAGATCGCTACGAGCAGTACTTC. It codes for CASTPRVAGDRYEQYF.

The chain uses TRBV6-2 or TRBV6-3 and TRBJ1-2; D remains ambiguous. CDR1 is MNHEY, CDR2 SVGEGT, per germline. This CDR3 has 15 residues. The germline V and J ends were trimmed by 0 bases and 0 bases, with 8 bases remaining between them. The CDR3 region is CASSYSSSANYGYTF. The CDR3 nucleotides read TGTGCCAGCAGTTACTCGAGCTCAGCTAACTATGGCTACACCTTC.

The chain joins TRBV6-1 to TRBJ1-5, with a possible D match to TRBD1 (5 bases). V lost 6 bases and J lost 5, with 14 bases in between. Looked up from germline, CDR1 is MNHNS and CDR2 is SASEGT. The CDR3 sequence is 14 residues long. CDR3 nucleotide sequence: TGTGCCAGCAGCCCTCGGGGGACCTATCAGCCCCAGCATTTT. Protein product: CASSPRGTYQPQHF.

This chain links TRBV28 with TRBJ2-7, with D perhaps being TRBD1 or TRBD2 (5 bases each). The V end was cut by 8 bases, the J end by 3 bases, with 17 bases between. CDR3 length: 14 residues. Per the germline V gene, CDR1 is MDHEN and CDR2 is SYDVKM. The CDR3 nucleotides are TGTGCCAGCTCGGCCCTGGGACGGGTCTACGAGCAGTACTTC. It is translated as CASSALGRVYEQYF.

The CDR3 bases are TGTGCCAGCAGCCACCTTCCGACAGGTCTAGAAGAGACCCAGTACTTC. This sequence encodes CASSHLPTGLEETQYF. The J gene is TRBJ2-5, the V gene TRBV28; weak D call: TRBD1 (6 bases). The CDR3 has 16 amino acids. V was clipped by 6 bases and J by 3 bases, with 20 bases between them. CDR1 is MDHEN and CDR2 is SYDVKM in the germline V gene.

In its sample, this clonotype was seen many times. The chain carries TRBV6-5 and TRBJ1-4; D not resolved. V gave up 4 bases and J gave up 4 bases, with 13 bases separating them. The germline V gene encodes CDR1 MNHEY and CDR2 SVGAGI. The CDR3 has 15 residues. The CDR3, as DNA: TGTGCCAGCAGTTCCGAGTTTCGGGGTAATGAAAAACTGTTTTTT. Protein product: CASSSEFRGNEKLFF.

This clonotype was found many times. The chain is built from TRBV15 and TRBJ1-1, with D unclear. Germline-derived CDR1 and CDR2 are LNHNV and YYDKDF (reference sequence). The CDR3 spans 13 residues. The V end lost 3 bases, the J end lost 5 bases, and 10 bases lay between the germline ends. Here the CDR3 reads CATSSSGETEAFF. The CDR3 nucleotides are TGTGCCACCAGCAGCTCCGGAGAGACTGAAGCTTTCTTT.

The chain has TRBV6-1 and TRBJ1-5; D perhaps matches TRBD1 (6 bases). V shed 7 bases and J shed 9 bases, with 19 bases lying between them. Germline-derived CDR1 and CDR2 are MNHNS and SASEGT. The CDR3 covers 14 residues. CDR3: CASTGGGSRSPQHF. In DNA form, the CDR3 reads TGTGCCAGCACCGGAGGGGGATCCAGGTCGCCCCAGCATTTT.

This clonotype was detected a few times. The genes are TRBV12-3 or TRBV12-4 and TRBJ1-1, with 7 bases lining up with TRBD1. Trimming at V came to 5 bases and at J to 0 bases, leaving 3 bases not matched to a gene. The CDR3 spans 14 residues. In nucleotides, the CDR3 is TGTGCCAGCAGTAAGGACAGGTTGAACACTGAAGCTTTCTTT. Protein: CASSKDRLNTEAFF.

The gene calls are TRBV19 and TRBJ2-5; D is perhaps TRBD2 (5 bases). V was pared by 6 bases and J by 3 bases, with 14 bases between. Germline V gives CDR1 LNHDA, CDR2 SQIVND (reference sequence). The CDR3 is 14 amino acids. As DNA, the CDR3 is TGTGCCAGTAGATCGGCGGGTCTTGAAGAGACCCAGTACTTC. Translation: CASRSAGLEETQYF.

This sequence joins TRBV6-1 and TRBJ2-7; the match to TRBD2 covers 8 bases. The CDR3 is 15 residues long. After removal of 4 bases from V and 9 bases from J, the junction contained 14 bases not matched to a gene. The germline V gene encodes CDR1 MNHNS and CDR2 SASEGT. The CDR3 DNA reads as TGTGCCAGCAGTGGTACGTCTAGCGGGTATGCTACGCAGTACTTC. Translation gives CASSGTSSGYATQYF.

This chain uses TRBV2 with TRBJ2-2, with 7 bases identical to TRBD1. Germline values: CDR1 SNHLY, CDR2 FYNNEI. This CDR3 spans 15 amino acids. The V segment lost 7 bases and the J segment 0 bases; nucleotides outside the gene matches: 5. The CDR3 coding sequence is TGTGCCAGCAAAAGAGGACAGGCGAACACCGGGGAGCTGTTTTTT. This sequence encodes CASKRGQANTGELFF.

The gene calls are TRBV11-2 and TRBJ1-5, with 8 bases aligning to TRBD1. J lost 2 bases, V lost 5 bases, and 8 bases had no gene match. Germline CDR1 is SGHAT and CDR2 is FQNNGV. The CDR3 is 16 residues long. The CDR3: CASSHKGDRRNQPQHF. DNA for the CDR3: TGTGCCAGCAGCCATAAAGGGGACAGGCGCAATCAGCCCCAGCATTTT.

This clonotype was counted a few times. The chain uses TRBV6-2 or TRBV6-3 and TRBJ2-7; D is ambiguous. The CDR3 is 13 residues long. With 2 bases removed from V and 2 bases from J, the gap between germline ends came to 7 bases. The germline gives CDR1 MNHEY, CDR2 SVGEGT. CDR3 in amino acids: CASSYSPAYEQYF. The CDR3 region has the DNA TGTGCCAGCAGTTACAGTCCGGCCTACGAGCAGTACTTC.

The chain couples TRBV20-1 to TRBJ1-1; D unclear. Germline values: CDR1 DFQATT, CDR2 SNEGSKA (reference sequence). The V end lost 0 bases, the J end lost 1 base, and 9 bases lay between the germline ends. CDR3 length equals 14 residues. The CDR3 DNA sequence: TGCAGTGCTAGAGAGGGCACTGAGAACACTGAAGCTTTCTTT. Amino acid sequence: CSAREGTENTEAFF.

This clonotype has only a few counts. The CDR3 is CASSLGGRPSGNTIYF. Here the CDR3 DNA reads TGTGCCAGCAGCTTAGGGGGACGACCCTCTGGAAACACCATATATTTT. The chain joins TRBV7-2 to TRBJ1-3; a weak D match, TRBD1 (5 bases). The CDR3 has 16 amino acids. Looked up from germline, CDR1 is SGHTA and CDR2 is FQGNSA. Trimming removed 1 base from V and 0 bases from J, with 10 bases in between.

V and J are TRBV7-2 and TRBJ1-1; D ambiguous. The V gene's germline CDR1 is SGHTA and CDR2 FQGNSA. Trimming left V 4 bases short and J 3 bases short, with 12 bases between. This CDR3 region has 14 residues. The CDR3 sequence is CASSSVGFDTEAFF. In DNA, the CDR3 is TGTGCCAGCAGCTCCGTAGGTTTTGACACTGAAGCTTTCTTT.

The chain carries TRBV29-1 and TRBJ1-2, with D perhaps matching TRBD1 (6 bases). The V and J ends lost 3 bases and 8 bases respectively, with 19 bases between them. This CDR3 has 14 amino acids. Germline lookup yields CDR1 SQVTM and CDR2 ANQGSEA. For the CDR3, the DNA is TGCAGCGTTGACTCAACGGGGGGGGCGCGCGGCTACACCTTC. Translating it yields CSVDSTGGARGYTF.